This TCR beta chain was sequenced in a study of blood T cell repertoires in COVID-19. The protocol was immunoSEQ multiplex PCR, while the TCRdb copy is restricted to in-frame clones and leaves out a portion. The repertoire holds around 250,000 clones, with around 93% as singletons. The CDR3 runs to 14 residues. In germline, CDR1 is MNHEY, CDR2 SMNVEV (reference sequence). Trimming removed 3 bases from V and 2 bases from J; junction bases left unmatched: 3. Sequencing was done on a sample of PBMCs or T cells enriched from blood (not recorded which). The rearrangement joins TRBV27 to TRBJ2-7; TRBD1 matches 8 bases. The sequence was collected from a human donor in a cohort exposed to, infected with or recovered from COVID-19 (not recorded which). The donor label of this sample is uncertain. In DNA, the CDR3 is TGTGCCAGCAGTTTCGGACAGGGCCCCTACGAGCAGTACTTC. Encoded protein: CASSFGQGPYEQYF.